What follows are 27 T cell receptor delta chains derived from one specimen sequenced in a study of DNA immune sequencing with unique molecular identifiers. All 8 TRDV and 4 TRDJ genes were targeted in 32-plex amplification of genomic DNA. Adapter PCR followed approximately 3 barcoding PCR cycles that attached a 12-nucleotide UMI. TCRdb called clones from the multiplex PCR reads again using CATT. The data show about 550 delta-chain clones, over 9.5% seen once. Sequences were obtained from gamma-delta T cells enriched from blood buffy coat, or unenriched PBMCs (not recorded which). The origin of the receptors is a human donor in good health.

Remarks on this clone: This probably arose from a read error, given a far larger clone one base away. The sample contains more than one DNA sequence encoding this CDR3. The V and J genes are TRDV2 and TRDJ1; possibly TRDD3 for D (5 bases). Germline values: CDR1 GEAIGNYY, CDR2 EKD. The germline V and J ends were trimmed by 0 bases and 1 base, with 11 bases remaining between them. The CDR3 runs to 15 residues. CDR3 loop: CACDTVGGRTDKLIF. The CDR3 DNA reads as TGTGCCTGTGACACCGTCGGGGGCCGCACCGATAAACTCATCTTT.

A note on this clone: A far larger clone is one nucleotide away, so this likely arose from a read error. Other DNA sequences in this specimen translate into the identical CDR3. Here the CDR3 reads CACDPLGDKSDKLIF. CDR3 DNA sequence: TGCGCCTGTGACCCACTGGGGGATAAATCCGATAAACTCATCTTT. The rearrangement joins TRDV2 to TRDJ1, with TRDD3 matching 11 bases. This CDR3 has 15 amino acids. Germline V gene data show CDR1 as GEAIGNYY and CDR2 as EKD.

The chain uses TRDV1 and TRDJ1, with 7 bases identical to TRDD3. TCRdb leaves out the J gene; it was filled in here by matching the DNA to germline. The CDR3 runs to 23 residues. Germline lookup yields CDR1 TSWWSYY and CDR2 QGS. J was trimmed by 3 bases and V by 0 bases; bases with no gene match: 28. The CDR3 region is CALGELEERGIQHPPRYPDKLIF. Here the CDR3 DNA reads TGTGCTCTTGGGGAACTTGAAGAGCGAGGGATACAGCACCCCCCGAGGTACCCCGATAAACTCATCTTT.

Only a few counts were recorded for this clone. A read error likely explains why the TCRdb protein, taken from a much larger clone, differs from this DNA's translation at residue 9; the protein shown is translated from the DNA. This chain uses TRDV2 with TRDJ1, with D unresolved. This CDR3 has 16 residues. The V end lost 3 bases, the J end lost 0 bases, and 16 bases lay between the germline ends. Per germline, CDR1 GEAIGNYY and CDR2 EKD. CDR3: CACDPSDRRYTDKLIF. The CDR3 DNA reads as TGTGCCTGTGACCCGTCCGATCGGAGGTACACCGATAAACTCATCTTT.

A remark on this clone: TCRdb's protein for this DNA is that of a much larger clone and differs from the translation at residue 16, likely a read error; the protein shown is the DNA translation. The rearrangement links TRDV2 to TRDJ3, with a tentative D call TRDD3 (5 bases). Germline CDR1 and CDR2: GEAIGNYY and EKD. The CDR3 loop spans 20 amino acids. Here the CDR3 reads CACDTLGTTNGSWDTGQMFF. The CDR3 coding sequence is TGTGCCTGTGACACCTTGGGGACCACGAACGGCTCCTGGGACACCGGACAGATGTTTTTC.

With regard to this clone: This may come from a read error, since a much larger clone is one base off. The sample has other DNA sequences that encode this CDR3 too. The chain recombines TRDV2 with TRDJ3; no reliable D call. The CDR3 runs 17 residues. The ends were cut back, 0 bases at V and 2 bases at J, with 10 bases in the middle. CDR1 is GEAIGNYY, CDR2 EKD, per germline. In DNA, the CDR3 is TGTGCCTGTGACACCCTGCATGCAACCTGGGACACCCGACAGATGTTTTTC. Amino acid sequence: CACDTLHATWDTRQMFF.

Within the sample, this clone is medium-sized (0.01 to 0.1%). The V gene is TRDV1, the J gene TRDJ1; D gene ambiguous. V was clipped by 4 bases and J by 6 bases, with 9 bases between them. The V gene's germline CDR1 is TSWWSYY and CDR2 QGS. CDR3 size: 12 residues. In DNA, the CDR3 is TGTGCTCTTGGGGGGATCCATCATAAACTCATCTTT. Its translation: CALGGIHHKLIF.

The sample holds a few counts of this clone. The protein recorded in TCRdb matches a much larger clone and deviates from this DNA's translation at residue 9, suggesting a read error; the protein here is obtained by translating the DNA. V usage is TRDV2 and J usage is TRDJ1; 10 nucleotides line up with TRDD3. The V segment lost 5 bases and the J segment 4 bases; nucleotides outside the gene matches: 9. Germline V lookup: CDR1 GEAIGNYY, CDR2 EKD. This CDR3 is built from 15 residues. The CDR3 protein is CACAQLGDWDDKLIF. For the CDR3, the DNA is TGTGCCTGTGCCCAACTGGGGGATTGGGACGATAAACTCATCTTT.

This clone is large. The rearrangement uses TRDV2 and TRDJ1, with 8 bases matching TRDD3. This CDR3 contains 18 residues. J lost 0 bases, V lost 3 bases, and 14 bases had no gene match. Germline CDR1 GEAIGNYY, CDR2 EKD. CDR3 coding DNA: TGTGCCTGTGACCCTGTACTGGGGGGCCCCCCGTACACCGATAAACTCATCTTT. It is translated as CACDPVLGGPPYTDKLIF.

Relative to its sample, this clone is medium-sized. The chain is built from TRDV2 and TRDJ2; D is unresolved. This CDR3 contains 13 residues. V lost 1 base, J lost 3 bases, and 5 bases lay in between. Germline V gives CDR1 GEAIGNYY, CDR2 EKD. The CDR3 is CACDTGVTAQLFF. Written as DNA, the CDR3 is TGTGCCTGTGACACTGGTGTGACAGCACAACTCTTCTTT.

By its share, this clone is large. The CDR3 DNA reads as TGTGCCTGTGATAACCTTGGTACGGGGGGATACCGTACTTACACCGATAAACTCATCTTT. As protein: CACDNLGTGGYRTYTDKLIF. The V call is TRDV2, the J call TRDJ1, with 9 bases that match TRDD3. The length of the CDR3 is 20 residues. V lost 4 bases and J lost 0; bases outside the gene matches: 20. Germline V gene sequence: CDR1 GEAIGNYY, CDR2 EKD.

The rearrangement links TRDV1 to TRDJ3, with a tentative D call TRDD3 (7 bases). Here the J gene was assigned by germline matching of the DNA, as TCRdb has none. Germline values: CDR1 TSWWSYY, CDR2 QGS. Trimming shortened V by 1 base and J by 0 bases, and 31 bases separated the two germline ends. This CDR3 comprises 25 residues. The CDR3 region is CALGEPIVPSLVLGHNSWDTRQMFF. CDR3 nucleotides: TGTGCTCTTGGGGAACCGATTGTTCCTTCCCTAGTACTGGGGCACAACTCCTGGGACACCCGACAGATGTTTTTC.

Sample share makes this clone medium-sized. CDR3 region: CACDTLETGDTSDKLIF. In nucleotides, the CDR3 is TGTGCCTGTGACACCCTTGAGACTGGGGATACGTCCGATAAACTCATCTTT. The V call is TRDV2, the J call TRDJ1; 9 bases align to TRDD3. Germline CDR1 reads GEAIGNYY; CDR2 reads EKD. J was trimmed by 3 bases and V by 0 bases; bases with no gene match: 10. The CDR3 length is 17 residues.

The sample holds a few counts of this clone. Possible read error: a much larger clone is one base away. The chain has TRDV2 and TRDJ3; 8 bases agree with TRDD3. Germline assignment: CDR1 GEAIGNYY and CDR2 EKD. The length of the CDR3 is 19 residues. CDR3 protein: CACDNPLGANSWDTRQLFF. The CDR3 DNA reads as TGTGCCTGTGACAATCCACTGGGGGCAAACTCCTGGGACACCCGACAGTTGTTTTTC.

This clone is labeled as large (0.1 to 1%). This chain uses TRDV2 with TRDJ1; tentatively, D is TRDD3 (6 bases). The CDR3 loop spans 15 amino acids. Trimming stripped 0 bases from V and 0 bases from J, with 10 bases between. The germline V gene encodes CDR1 GEAIGNYY and CDR2 EKD. The CDR3 nucleotides read TGTGCCTGTGACACCGTAGGGGGAAACACCGATAAACTCATCTTT. The encoded protein is CACDTVGGNTDKLIF.

On this clone: A far larger clone is just one base off, so this is likely a read error. The chain carries TRDV1 and TRDJ1, with 13 bases that match TRDD3. TCRdb supplies no J gene; here it was assigned by aligning the nucleotide sequence to germline. Trimming at V came to 4 bases and at J to 3 bases, leaving 35 bases not matched to a gene. The CDR3 extends over 26 amino acids. Germline V lookup: CDR1 TSWWSYY, CDR2 QGS. The CDR3 region is CALGVPPPTDSVLGDTPQTAADKLIF. The CDR3 DNA is TGTGCTCTTGGGGTACCCCCTCCTACGGATTCAGTACTGGGGGATACGCCCCAGACGGCCGCCGATAAACTCATCTTT.

To note about this clone: This likely reflects a read error, since a far larger clone is one base away. Other DNA sequences in this specimen translate into the identical CDR3. The CDR3 here is CACDTVATGGYGGYTDKLIF. In nucleotides, the CDR3 is TGTGCCTGTGACACCGTCGCTACTGGGGGATACGGAGGTTACACCGATAAACTCATCTTT. The J gene is TRDJ1, the V gene TRDV2, with TRDD3 matching 13 bases. The germline V gene has CDR1 GEAIGNYY and CDR2 EKD. The CDR3 has 20 residues. V lost 0 bases to trimming and J lost 0 bases; unmatched junction nucleotides: 12.

Regarding this clone: A far larger clone is just one base off, so this is likely a read error. The sample holds other DNA sequences that translate to the same CDR3. J is TRDJ1 and V is TRDV2, with D possibly TRDD3 on 6 matching bases. CDR1 is GEAIGNYY and CDR2 is EKD in the germline V gene. The CDR3 has 14 residues. The CDR3 bases are TGTGCGTGTGACAAAGTGGGGGACACCGATAAACTCATCTTT. This sequence encodes CACDKVGDTDKLIF.

Turning to this clone: This may arise from a read error, as a much more abundant clone is one base away. This chain joins TRDV2 and TRDJ1, with 10 nucleotides matching TRDD3. Losses at the gene ends were 3 bases for V and 1 base for J; bases not matched to a gene: 7. The V gene's germline CDR1 is GEAIGNYY and CDR2 EKD. The CDR3 runs 16 residues. The CDR3 loop reads CACDLLGDTRTDKLIF. The DNA of the CDR3 is TGTGCCTGTGACCTCTTGGGGGATACTCGCACCGATAAACTCATCTTT.

A few counts support this clone. This probably arose from a read error, given a far larger clone one base away. Other DNA sequences in this specimen translate into the identical CDR3. The rearrangement uses TRDV3 and TRDJ2; D is possibly TRDD2 (9 bases). V was trimmed by 0 bases and J by 1 base, leaving 30 bases between them. Germline values: CDR1 TVYSNPD, CDR2 GDNSRS (reference sequence). This CDR3 region has 21 residues. CDR3 nucleotide sequence: TGTGCCTTTAGCCTTCCTACGTCTCTTTGGGGGATTCCTTTTTTGACAGCACAACTCTTCTTT. Translating it yields CAFSLPTSLWGIPFLTAQLFF.

The sample holds a few counts of this clone. A clone one base away is much larger, so this may be a read error. The chain carries TRDV2 and TRDJ1; TRDD3 might be the D (5 bases). Germline loops: CDR1 GEAIGNYY, CDR2 EKD. V dropped 1 base and J dropped 4 bases, with 33 bases sitting between them. The CDR3 is 21 amino acids. The DNA of the CDR3 is TGTGCCTGTGACACTCTTCTTTCCCATTATACTGGCAGCCCGTACAGCGATAAACTCATCTTT. Residues: CACDTLLSHYTGSPYSDKLIF.

This clone has a handful of counts. TCRdb attributes to this sequence the protein of a much larger clone, which differs from the DNA translation at residue 6; a read error is likely, and the protein displayed is translated from the DNA. The chain employs TRDV2 and TRDJ1, with D hard to call. In germline, CDR1 is GEAIGNYY, CDR2 EKD. V gave up 3 bases and J gave up 0 bases, with 16 bases separating them. The CDR3 contains 16 residues. The CDR3 here is CACDPPDRKYTDKLIF. For the CDR3, the DNA is TGTGCCTGTGACCCGCCCGATCGGAAGTACACCGATAAACTCATCTTT.

In its sample, this clone is medium-sized. The rearrangement links TRDV2 to TRDJ1; 7 bases match TRDD3. The V gene end was trimmed by 3 bases and the J gene end by 1 base; junction bases not matched to a gene: 7. CDR1 GEAIGNYY and CDR2 EKD come from the germline V gene. This CDR3 has 15 residues. The CDR3 region has the DNA TGTGCCTGTGACGTCTTACTGGGGACCACCGATAAACTCATCTTT. It codes for CACDVLLGTTDKLIF.

Notes on this clone: A read error is the likely source, as a far larger clone sits one nucleotide away. The J gene is TRDJ1, the V gene TRDV2, with 9 bases lining up with TRDD3. The CDR3 has 19 amino acids. Per germline, CDR1 GEAIGNYY and CDR2 EKD. The CDR3 coding sequence is TGTGCCTGTGACACCTTGTCTTTACTGGGGGAAGAGTACACCAATAAACTCATCTTT. It codes for CACDTLSLLGEEYTNKLIF.

Sample share makes this clone large (0.1 to 1%). The chain couples TRDV2 to TRDJ1; the match to TRDD3 covers 13 bases. CDR3 length equals 18 residues. The germline V gene encodes CDR1 GEAIGNYY and CDR2 EKD. The ends lost 1 base at V and 0 bases at J; junction bases unmatched: 7. CDR3 region: CACDTLLGDTRDTDKLIF. The CDR3 nucleotides read TGTGCCTGTGACACGTTACTGGGGGATACGCGAGACACCGATAAACTCATCTTT.

This clone has more than one count but fewer than ten. The chain employs TRDV1 and TRDJ1; 12 bases match TRDD3. V dropped 0 bases and J dropped 1; count of bases not matched to a gene: 15. Per the germline V gene, CDR1 is TSWWSYY and CDR2 is QGS. CDR3 length: 21 residues. CDR3 region: CALGELQIRTLLGDTTDKLIF. Written as DNA, the CDR3 is TGTGCTCTTGGGGAACTACAAATTCGTACACTACTGGGGGATACCACCGATAAACTCATCTTT.

This clone qualifies as large (0.1 to 1%). The chain joins TRDV2 to TRDJ1, with TRDD3 identical over 12 bases. The CDR3 extends over 18 amino acids. Germline values: CDR1 GEAIGNYY, CDR2 EKD. The J segment lost 0 bases and the V segment lost 1 base, leaving 8 bases of the junction unmatched. CDR3 loop: CACDTVLGDTRYTDKLIF. CDR3 DNA sequence: TGTGCCTGTGACACGGTGCTGGGGGATACGCGGTACACCGATAAACTCATCTTT.